This T cell receptor (beta chain) was observed in a study of cytomegalovirus exposure and HLA in healthy donors. This clone was observed a single time. TCRdb's copy holds only in-frame clones and misses some; the assay was immunoSEQ multiplex PCR. The data contain a few hundred thousand clones, 70% to 90% of them seen just once; the ten biggest clones take up 0.84%. The CDR3 is made up of 14 amino acids. Germline V lookup: CDR1 MDHEN, CDR2 SYDVKM. V shed 6 bases, J shed 5 bases, and the junction held 4 bases outside the gene matches. The TCR originated in a woman between 18 and 29 years old in good health and CMV-seronegative. The chain employs TRBV28 and TRBJ2-2, with TRBD1 matching over 9 bases. Sequenced material: PBMCs. The CDR3, as DNA: TGTGCCAGCAGCCCGGGACAGGGTACCGGGGAGCTGTTTTTT. Translating it yields CASSPGQGTGELFF.